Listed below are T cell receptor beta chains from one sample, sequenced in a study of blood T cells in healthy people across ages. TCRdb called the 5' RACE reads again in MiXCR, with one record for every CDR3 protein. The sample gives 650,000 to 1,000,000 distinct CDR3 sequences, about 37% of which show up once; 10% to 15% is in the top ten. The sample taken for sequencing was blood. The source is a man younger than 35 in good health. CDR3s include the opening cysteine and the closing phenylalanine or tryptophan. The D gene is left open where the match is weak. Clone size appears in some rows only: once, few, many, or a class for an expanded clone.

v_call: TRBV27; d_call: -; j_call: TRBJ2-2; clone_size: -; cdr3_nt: TGTGCCAGCAGTTCCGCCTTTGGCCTAGTTACCGGGGAGCTGTTTTTT; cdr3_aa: CASSSAFGLVTGELFF
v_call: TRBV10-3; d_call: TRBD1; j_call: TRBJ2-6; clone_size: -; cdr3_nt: TGTGCCATCAGCCTAGGACAGGGCTTCTCTGGGGCCAACGTCCTGACTTTC; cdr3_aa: CAISLGQGFSGANVLTF
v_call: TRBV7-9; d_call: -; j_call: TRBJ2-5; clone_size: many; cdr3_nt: TGTGCCAGCAGCTTATTTCCGGACCGACAAGAGACCCAGTACTTC; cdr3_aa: CASSLFPDRQETQYF
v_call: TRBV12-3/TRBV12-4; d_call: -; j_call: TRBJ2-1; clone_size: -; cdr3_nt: TGTGCCAGCAGTTTAGACGCCTGGGGGCGCTTCCAGCAGGGCTATGAGCAGTTCTTC; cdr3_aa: CASSLDAWGRFQQGYEQFF
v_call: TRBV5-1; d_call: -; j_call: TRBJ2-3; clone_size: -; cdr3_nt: TGCGCCAGCAGCCAAACTCCGGGACCAGTAGCAGATACGCAGTATTTT; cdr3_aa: CASSQTPGPVADTQYF
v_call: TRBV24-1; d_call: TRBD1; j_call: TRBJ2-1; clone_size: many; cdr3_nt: TGTGCCACCAGTGACCCGGACAGGGCTAATGAGCAGTTCTTC; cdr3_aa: CATSDPDRANEQFF
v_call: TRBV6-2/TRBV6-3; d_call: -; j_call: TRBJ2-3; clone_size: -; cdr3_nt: TGTGCCAGCAGTGTCCATCCGGACACAGATACGCAGTATTTT; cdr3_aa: CASSVHPDTDTQYF
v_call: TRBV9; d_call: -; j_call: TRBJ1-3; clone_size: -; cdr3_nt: TGTGCCAGCAGTGGAAACACCATATATTTT; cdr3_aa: CASSGNTIYF
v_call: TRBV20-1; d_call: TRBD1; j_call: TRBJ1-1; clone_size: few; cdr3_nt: TGCAGTGCTGGGGCGACAGGGGTTGGGACTGAAGCTTTCTTT; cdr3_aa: CSAGATGVGTEAFF
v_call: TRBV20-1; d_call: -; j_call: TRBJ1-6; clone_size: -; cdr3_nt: TGCAGTGCTGGGCAGGGTCCCCCCTATTCACCCCTCCACTTT; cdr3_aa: CSAGQGPPYSPLHF
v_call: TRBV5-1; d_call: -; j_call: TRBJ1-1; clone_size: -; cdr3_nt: TGCGCCAGCAGCGTACATCAGGGGAACACTGAAACTTTCTTT; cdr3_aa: CASSVHQGNTETFF
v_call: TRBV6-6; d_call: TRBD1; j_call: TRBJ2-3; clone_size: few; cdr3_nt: TGTGCCAGCACCATGGACAGGAACACAGATACGCAGTATTTT; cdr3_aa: CASTMDRNTDTQYF
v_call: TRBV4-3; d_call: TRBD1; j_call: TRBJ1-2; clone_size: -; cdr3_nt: TGCGCCAGCAGCCAGGGACATCCGGGACAGGGATTGGGCTATGGCTACACCTTC; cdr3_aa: CASSQGHPGQGLGYGYTF
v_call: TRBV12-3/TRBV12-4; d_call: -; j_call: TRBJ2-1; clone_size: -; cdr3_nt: TGTGCCAGCAGTTTAGGGCGGACTAACAATGAGCAGTTCTTC; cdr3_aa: CASSLGRTNNEQFF
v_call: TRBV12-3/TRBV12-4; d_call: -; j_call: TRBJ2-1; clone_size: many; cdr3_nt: TGTGCCAGCAGTAGCCCAGGGGTTATACACAATGAGCAGTTCTTC; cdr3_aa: CASSSPGVIHNEQFF
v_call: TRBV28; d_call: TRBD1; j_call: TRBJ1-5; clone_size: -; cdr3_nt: TGTGTCAGCAGTCCAGGACAGGATTTGTGGCAGCCCCAGCATTTT; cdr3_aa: CVSSPGQDLWQPQHF
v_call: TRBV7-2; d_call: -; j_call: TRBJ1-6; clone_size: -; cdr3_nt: TGTGCCAGCAGCGACGGGACGGACAGATATAATTCACCCCTCCACTTT; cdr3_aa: CASSDGTDRYNSPLHF
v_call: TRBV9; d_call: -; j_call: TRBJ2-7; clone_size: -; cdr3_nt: TGTGCCAGCAGCGGATTGGGGAACAATGAGCAGTACTTC; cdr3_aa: CASSGLGNNEQYF
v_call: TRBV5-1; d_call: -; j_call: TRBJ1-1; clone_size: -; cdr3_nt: TGCGCCAGCAGCTTGGCATTCTTGGCTGAAGCTTTCTTT; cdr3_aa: CASSLAFLAEAFF
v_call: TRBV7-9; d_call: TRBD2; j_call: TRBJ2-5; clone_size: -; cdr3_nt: TGTGCCAGCAGTCCCAGACTAGCGGGGGCCCTCTCTGAGCAGTACTTC; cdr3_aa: CASSPRLAGALSEQYF
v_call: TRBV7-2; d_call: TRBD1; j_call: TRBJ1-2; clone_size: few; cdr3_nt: TGTGCCAGCAGACGAACAGGGGGCTACTATGGCTACACCTTC; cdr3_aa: CASRRTGGYYGYTF
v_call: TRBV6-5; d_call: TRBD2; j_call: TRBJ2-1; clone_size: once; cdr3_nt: TGTGCCAGCAGTACTAGCGGGGTTCATGAGCAGTTCTTC; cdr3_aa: CASSTSGVHEQFF